This T cell receptor beta chain is drawn from a study of OX40 agonist ivuxolimab in advanced cancers. Study outcomes and limitations: The specificity for antigen of the expanded peripheral T cells was not determined.

Concerning this clone: The target antigen is unknown.

Clones were sequenced by immunoSEQ multiplex PCR, and TCRdb holds only the in-frame ones, with some missing. Here the sample spans about 48,000 clones, roughly 80% being singletons. CDR3 length equals 15 residues. Germline V lookup: CDR1 SGHRS, CDR2 YFSETQ. Trimming left V 4 bases short and J 7 bases short, with 20 bases between. The chain is built from TRBV5-1 and TRBJ1-1; possibly TRBD1 for D (6 bases). Sequencing used CD4+ or CD8+ T cells sorted from blood, obtained in a trial of the OX40 agonist ivuxolimab. The TCR sequence derives from an adult with an advanced solid tumor such as melanoma, head and neck, liver or kidney cancer. The CDR3 reads CASSTRTGLGGEAFF. The CDR3 nucleotides read TGCGCCAGCAGCACACGTACAGGGCTTGGCGGTGAAGCTTTCTTT.